These T cell receptor beta chains were read from a single sample in a study of blood T cell repertoires in COVID-19. Assay: immunoSEQ multiplex PCR; the TCRdb copy retains only in-frame clones and omits some. The data show approximately 480,000 clones, about nine tenths seen once. Sequenced material: PBMCs or T cells enriched from blood (not recorded which). These TCRs come from a woman aged 18-30 years who had recovered from COVID-19. CDR3s include the opening cysteine and the closing phenylalanine or tryptophan. The D gene is left open where the match is weak. Clone size is given for some rows only: seen once, a few or many times, or a class if the clone is expanded.

TRBJ2-5	NA	TRBV6-5	NA	CASSYESGVEVTQYF	TGTGCCAGCAGTTACGAGTCGGGGGTCGAGGTGACCCAGTACTTC
TRBJ2-2	NA	TRBV4-2	NA	CASSQEGAGLGELFF	TGTGCCAGCAGCCAAGAGGGGGCAGGGTTAGGGGAGCTGTTTTTT
TRBJ2-2	NA	TRBV6-2/TRBV6-3	TRBD2	CASSRNSGENTGELFF	TGTGCCAGCAGTCGAAATAGCGGGGAGAACACCGGGGAGCTGTTTTTT
TRBJ1-4	NA	TRBV4-1	TRBD1	CASSQEFGTGGGKLFF	TGCGCCAGCAGCCAAGAGTTCGGGACAGGGGGCGGAAAACTGTTTTTT
TRBJ1-5	NA	TRBV2	NA	CASSGGGNSNQPQHF	TGTGCCAGCAGTGGCGGGGGAAATAGCAATCAGCCCCAGCATTTT
TRBJ2-2	NA	TRBV19	NA	CASSIGKGLGVGELFF	TGTGCCAGTAGTATAGGGAAAGGTTTGGGCGTCGGGGAGCTGTTTTTT
TRBJ1-2	NA	TRBV7-9	NA	CASSSHQDQPRDTF	TGTGCCAGCAGCTCCCACCAGGACCAACCGCGGGACACCTTC
TRBJ1-1	NA	TRBV2	NA	CASSETREAFF	TGTGCCAGCAGTGAAACGAGGGAAGCTTTCTTT
TRBJ1-2	once	TRBV6-5	NA	CASSLDGDNYGYTF	TGTGCCAGCAGTCTCGACGGAGATAACTATGGCTACACCTTC
TRBJ1-1	NA	TRBV30	NA	CAWNPRNGQPFF	TGTGCCTGGAACCCAAGAAACGGACAGCCCTTCTTT
TRBJ1-1	NA	TRBV19	NA	CASSKDRNTEAFF	TGTGCCTCATCAAAGGACAGGAACACTGAAGCTTTCTTT
TRBJ1-2	NA	TRBV7-8	NA	CASSLASADYGYTF	TGTGCCAGCAGCTTAGCGTCCGCAGACTATGGCTACACCTTC
TRBJ2-1	NA	TRBV14	TRBD1	CASSPLTGGPLNEQFF	TGTGCCAGCAGCCCTCTGACAGGGGGCCCTCTCAATGAGCAGTTCTTC
TRBJ2-3	NA	TRBV4-1	TRBD2	CASSVLAGGTDTQYF	TGCGCCAGCAGCGTCCTAGCGGGGGGCACAGATACGCAGTATTTT
TRBJ1-1	NA	TRBV5-1	NA	CASSLTTDTEAFF	TGCGCCAGCAGCTTGACGACAGACACTGAAGCTTTCTTT
TRBJ1-2	NA	TRBV7-2	NA	CASSLGVQGVGYTF	TGTGCCAGCAGCTTAGGGGTACAAGGGGTTGGGTACACCTTC
TRBJ1-5	NA	TRBV6-5	NA	CASRSVGDQPQHF	TGTGCCAGCAGGTCGGTCGGGGATCAGCCCCAGCATTTT
TRBJ1-1	NA	TRBV10-3	NA	CAISSEVSQNTEAFF	TGTGCCATCAGCAGTGAGGTTAGCCAGAACACTGAAGCTTTCTTT
TRBJ2-3	NA	TRBV19	TRBD2	CASSTSLAGGGTDTQYF	TGTGCCAGTAGTACCTCTCTAGCGGGGGGGGGCACAGATACGCAGTATTTT
TRBJ1-1	NA	TRBV7-9	NA	CASSLQGPTEAFF	TGTGCCAGCAGCTTACAGGGCCCGACTGAAGCTTTCTTT
TRBJ2-1	NA	TRBV3-1/TRBV3-2	NA	CASGLSTINNEQFF	TGTGCCAGTGGACTTTCAACGATAAACAATGAGCAGTTCTTC
TRBJ2-6	NA	TRBV4-1	NA	CASSQVSRFSGANVLTF	TGCGCCAGCAGCCAAGTATCCAGGTTTTCTGGGGCCAACGTCCTGACTTTC
TRBJ1-4	NA	TRBV6-5	NA	CASSYSTGLNEKLFF	TGTGCCAGCAGTTACTCTACAGGCCTAAATGAAAAACTGTTTTTT
TRBJ2-2	NA	TRBV11-2	NA	CASSISRELFF	TGTGCCAGCAGCATTAGTAGGGAGCTGTTTTTT
TRBJ1-6	NA	TRBV7-9	NA	CASSRGGGGNSPLHF	TGTGCCAGCAGTAGGGGTGGCGGCGGAAATTCACCCCTCCACTTT
TRBJ1-5	few	TRBV7-9	NA	CASSLVTGAGGQPQHF	TGTGCCAGCAGCTTAGTGACGGGGGCGGGAGGTCAGCCCCAGCATTTT
TRBJ1-2	NA	TRBV5-1	NA	CASSPKPGKTGNHYGYTF	TGCGCCAGCAGCCCAAAACCCGGAAAAACAGGGAATCACTATGGCTACACCTTC
TRBJ1-1	NA	TRBV6-5	NA	CASSPPGSTEAFF	TGTGCCAGCAGCCCACCGGGGTCTACTGAAGCTTTCTTT
TRBJ2-1	NA	TRBV25-1	TRBD2	CASSAASGPYNEQFF	TGTGCCAGCAGTGCGGCTAGCGGGCCCTACAATGAGCAGTTCTTC
TRBJ1-2	NA	TRBV19	NA	CASRVRQLDNYGYTF	TGTGCCAGTAGGGTACGACAGTTAGATAACTATGGCTACACCTTC
TRBJ2-5	NA	TRBV7-7	TRBD1	CASSPLQGLSETQYF	TGTGCCAGCAGCCCCTTACAGGGGTTGTCAGAGACCCAGTACTTC
TRBJ2-3	NA	TRBV5-4	TRBD1	CASSSARDRASTDTQYF	TGTGCCAGCAGCTCCGCTAGGGACAGGGCTAGCACAGATACGCAGTATTTT
TRBJ1-2	NA	TRBV4-1	NA	CASSPEDLPGADYGYTF	TGCGCCAGCAGCCCCGAGGATCTACCTGGTGCTGACTATGGCTACACCTTC
TRBJ1-3	NA	TRBV29-1	NA	CSVIGGHHGNTIYF	TGCAGCGTTATAGGGGGACACCATGGAAACACCATATATTTT
TRBJ2-1	NA	TRBV27	NA	CASSLSRPPEGYEQFF	TGTGCCAGCAGTTTATCACGGCCACCGGAGGGGTATGAGCAGTTCTTC
TRBJ2-7	NA	TRBV5-1	NA	CASTPTDPRYEQYF	TGCGCCAGCACCCCGACAGACCCTCGGTACGAGCAGTACTTC
TRBJ2-7	NA	TRBV5-4	NA	CASSLDANEQYF	TGTGCCAGCAGCTTGGACGCTAACGAGCAGTACTTC
TRBJ1-2	few	TRBV6-5	NA	CASSYALGGGYTF	TGTGCCAGCAGCTACGCCCTAGGCGGAGGCTACACCTTC
TRBJ2-5	NA	TRBV5-1	NA	CASSFSVAEQETQYF	TGCGCCAGCAGCTTCTCGGTAGCGGAACAAGAGACCCAGTACTTC
TRBJ1-2	NA	TRBV12-3/TRBV12-4	NA	CASSFGGGYGYTF	TGTGCCAGCAGTTTCGGCGGTGGCTATGGCTACACCTTC
TRBJ1-3	NA	TRBV7-2	NA	CASSLVGGDTIYF	TGTGCCAGCAGCTTAGTCGGTGGAGACACCATATATTTT
TRBJ1-2	NA	TRBV7-9	NA	CASSLSVTDSLNYGYTF	TGTGCCAGCAGCTTATCGGTAACGGACTCACTAAATTATGGCTACACCTTC
TRBJ1-2	NA	TRBV29-1	NA	CSVDRGANYGYTF	TGCAGCGTTGACAGGGGAGCTAACTATGGCTACACCTTC
TRBJ1-5	few	TRBV5-6	TRBD1	CASSIGTGGQPQHF	TGTGCCAGCAGCATAGGGACAGGGGGTCAGCCCCAGCATTTT